This T cell receptor beta chain was observed in a study of T cell repertoires in cytomegalovirus infection. TCRdb re-called the reads with MiXCR, one entry per CDR3 protein. The sample holds some 680,000 distinct CDR3 sequences, 35% to 45% seen once. This clonotype has just a few counts. Between the trimmed V and J ends, which lost 5 bases and 6 bases, there was a span of 22 bases. The CDR3 loop spans 16 amino acids. Per the germline V gene, CDR1 is SGHVS and CDR2 is FQNEAQ. Sequences were obtained from PBMCs. The clonotype originates from a human donor in good health (CMV status not recorded). Some clones in this sample may be carry-over from other donors' samples. The chain employs TRBV7-8 and TRBJ1-2, with TRBD1 as a possible D gene (5 bases). The CDR3 reads CASSPFSGPPRNGYTF. As DNA, the CDR3 is TGTGCCAGCAGCCCTTTTTCGGGACCCCCGAGAAATGGCTACACCTTC.